Detailed here is one T cell receptor (beta chain). Its matching antigen is unknown. The sample comes from a study of T cell responses to AZD1222 COVID-19 vaccine. Whole-study findings and limits: After the peak T cell response, and only then, were repertoires sampled.

The method was immunoSEQ multiplex PCR; TCRdb's version includes in-frame clones alone and lacks a portion of them. Of roughly 100,000 clones in the sample, 84% were seen once. V shed 5 bases, J shed 4 bases, and the junction held 7 bases outside the gene matches. CDR1 and CDR2 from the germline V gene are SNHLY and FYNNEI. This CDR3 contains 15 residues. The sample was peripheral blood, taken on day 0 of AZD1222 vaccination. J is TRBJ2-2 and V is TRBV2, with 7 bases lining up with TRBD1. The clonotype comes from an adult in good health. The CDR3 here is CASSPGTAVTGELFF. For the CDR3, the DNA is TGTGCCAGCAGTCCCGGGACAGCCGTCACCGGGGAGCTGTTTTTT.